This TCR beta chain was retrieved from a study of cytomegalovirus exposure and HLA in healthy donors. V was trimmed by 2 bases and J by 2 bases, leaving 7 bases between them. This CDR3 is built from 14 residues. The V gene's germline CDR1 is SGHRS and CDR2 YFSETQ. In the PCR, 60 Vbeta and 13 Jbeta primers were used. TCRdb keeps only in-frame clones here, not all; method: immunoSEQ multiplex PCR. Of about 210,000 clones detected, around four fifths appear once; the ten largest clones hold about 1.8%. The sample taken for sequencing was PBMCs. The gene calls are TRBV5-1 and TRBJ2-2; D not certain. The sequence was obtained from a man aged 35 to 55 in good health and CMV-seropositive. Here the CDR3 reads CASSFPVNTGELFF. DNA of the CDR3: TGCGCCAGCAGCTTTCCAGTTAACACCGGGGAGCTGTTTTTT.